The clone carrying this T cell receptor (beta chain) was observed a handful of times. As yet, its antigen is unknown. The data were obtained in a study of early stage breast cancer tumors. Data came from immunoSEQ multiplex PCR; TCRdb stores just in-frame clones and leaves some out. This sample has 9,000 to 9,500 clones, with 66% found just once. Study findings and constraints: Commonly generated sequences made up most enriched TCRB sequences shared between patients.

The CDR3 consists of 16 residues. V gave up 3 bases and J gave up 6 bases, with 18 bases separating them. Germline V gives CDR1 MGHDK, CDR2 SYGVNS. The receptor's source is a person between 45 and 65 years old with breast cancer. Material: breast tumor tissue. The genes are TRBV25-1 and TRBJ2-1; possible D gene TRBD1, 7 bases. In DNA, the CDR3 is TGTGCCAGCAGTGATAGGCAGGGGGGTCTCGGCAATGAGCAGTTCTTC. Translating gives CASSDRQGGLGNEQFF.